Shown below are 7 T cell receptor beta chains from a single sample sequenced in a study of blood T cells in healthy people across ages. The use of a sample-barcoded 5' primer and a J-beta primer mix characterized a second PCR of 7 to 11 cycles. Using its own MiXCR run on the 5' RACE reads, TCRdb lists one record per CDR3 protein. In the table there are a few hundred thousand distinct CDR3 sequences, 25% to 30% of which are singletons. Sample: blood. Source of these receptors: a woman in her seventies in good health.

The chain links TRBV9 to TRBJ2-1; 15 bases line up with TRBD2. The V segment lost 4 bases and the J segment 6 bases; nucleotides outside the gene matches: 11. Per the germline V gene, CDR1 is SGDLS and CDR2 is YYNGEE. The CDR3 spans 18 residues. CDR3 coding DNA: TGTGCCAGCAGCCCATTCGGACTAGCGGGGGGGCCAGGCAATGAGCAGTTCTTC. Its protein product is CASSPFGLAGGPGNEQFF.

This clonotype was seen more than once but under ten times. The final CDR3 position lacks the conserved phenylalanine or tryptophan, pointing to a likely read error. This chain joins TRBV7-9 and TRBJ2-3; the match to TRBD2 covers 8 bases. CDR3 length: 17 amino acids. The V gene end was trimmed by 11 bases and the J gene end by 3 bases; junction bases not matched to a gene: 19. Germline lookup yields CDR1 SEHNR and CDR2 FQNEAQ (reference sequence). The CDR3, as DNA: TGTGCCGGGGGACTAGTCGGTACCTCAGTCGCTACAGATACGCAGTATCTT. The encoded protein is CAGGLVGTSVATDTQYL.

This clonotype occurred a few times. The chain is built from TRBV3-1 and TRBJ1-1, with D perhaps matching TRBD1 (5 bases). CDR1 is LGHDT and CDR2 is YNNKEL in the germline V gene (reference sequence). The CDR3 length is 20 residues. The V gene lost 3 bases and the J gene lost 2 bases, with 28 bases spanning the gap. CDR3 loop: CASSHLRSSGSRGRNTEAFF. The CDR3 DNA is TGTGCCAGCAGCCACTTGCGCTCCTCCGGATCTCGGGGACGAAACACTGAAGCTTTCTTT.

The J gene is TRBJ2-2, the V gene TRBV7-9; TRBD1 is a possible D gene (6 bases). Germline values: CDR1 SEHNR, CDR2 FQNEAQ (reference sequence). The CDR3 sequence is 15 residues long. Deletions cut 5 bases from V and 0 bases from J, with 10 bases between. DNA for the CDR3: TGTGCCAGCAGCACCGGACAGTCGAACACCGGGGAGCTGTTTTTT. As protein: CASSTGQSNTGELFF.

The chain carries TRBV25-1 and TRBJ2-3, with D unclear. The CDR3 length is 14 residues. V lost 8 bases to trimming and J lost 0 bases, with 12 bases between them. Germline V gives CDR1 MGHDK, CDR2 SYGVNS. CDR3 sequence reads: CASADATSTDTQYF. The CDR3 DNA reads as TGTGCCAGCGCAGACGCGACTAGCACAGATACGCAGTATTTT.

DNA of the CDR3: TGCAGTGCTAGAAGCGTTATCGGGGCTGTCTATGGCTACACCTTC. It is translated as CSARSVIGAVYGYTF. The rearrangement joins TRBV20-1 to TRBJ1-2; weak D call: TRBD1 (5 bases). Trimming cost V 2 bases and J 4 bases, with 17 bases left between them. Germline V gives CDR1 DFQATT, CDR2 SNEGSKA (reference sequence). This CDR3 is 15 amino acids long.

The rearrangement links TRBV27 to TRBJ2-1; 8 bases are a match to TRBD2. J lost 9 bases, V lost 8 bases, and 15 bases had no gene match. CDR1 MNHEY and CDR2 SMNVEV come from the germline V gene (reference sequence). This CDR3 comprises 15 residues. CDR3 DNA sequence: TGTGCCAGCGAGTATGGTGGCGGGGGGAGCCGTGAGCAGTTCTTC. Protein product: CASEYGGGGSREQFF.